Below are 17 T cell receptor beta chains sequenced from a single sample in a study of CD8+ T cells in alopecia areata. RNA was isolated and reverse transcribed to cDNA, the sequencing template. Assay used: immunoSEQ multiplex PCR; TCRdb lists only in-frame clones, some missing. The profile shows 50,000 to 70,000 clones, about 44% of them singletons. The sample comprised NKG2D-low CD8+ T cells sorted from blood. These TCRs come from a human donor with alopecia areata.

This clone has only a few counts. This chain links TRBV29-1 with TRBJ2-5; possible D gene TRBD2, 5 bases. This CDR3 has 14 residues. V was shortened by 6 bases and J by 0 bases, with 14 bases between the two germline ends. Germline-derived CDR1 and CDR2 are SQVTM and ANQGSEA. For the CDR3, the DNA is TGCAGCGTCGTTTTTCTAGCTTACCAAGAGACCCAGTACTTC. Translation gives CSVVFLAYQETQYF.

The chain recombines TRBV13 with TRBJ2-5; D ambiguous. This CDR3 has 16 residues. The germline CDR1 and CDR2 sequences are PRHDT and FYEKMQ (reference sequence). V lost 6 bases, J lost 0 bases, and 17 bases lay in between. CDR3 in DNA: TGTGCCAGCAGTGAACTGGGGTTCTTAAACCAAGAGACCCAGTACTTC. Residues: CASSELGFLNQETQYF. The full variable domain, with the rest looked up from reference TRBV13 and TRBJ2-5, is AAGVIQSPRHLIKEKRETATLKCYPIPRHDTVYWYQQGPGQDPQFLISFYEKMQSDKGSIPDRFSAQQFSDYHSELNMSSLELGDSALYFCASSELGFLNQETQYFGPGTRLLVL.

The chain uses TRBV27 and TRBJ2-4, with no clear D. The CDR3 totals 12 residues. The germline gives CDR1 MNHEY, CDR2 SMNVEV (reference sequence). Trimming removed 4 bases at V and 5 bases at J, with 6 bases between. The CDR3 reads CASSSRQNIQYF. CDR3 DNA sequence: TGTGCCAGCAGTTCGCGACAAAACATTCAGTACTTC.

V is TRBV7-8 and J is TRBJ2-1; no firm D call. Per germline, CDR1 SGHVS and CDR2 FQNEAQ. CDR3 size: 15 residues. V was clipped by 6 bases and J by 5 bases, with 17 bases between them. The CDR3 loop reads CASSFESLGHNEQFF. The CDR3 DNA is TGTGCCAGCAGTTTTGAAAGCCTAGGGCACAATGAGCAGTTCTTC. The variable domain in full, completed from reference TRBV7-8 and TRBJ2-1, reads GAGVSQSPRYKVAKRGQDVALRCDPISGHVSLFWYQQALGQGPEFLTYFQNEAQLDKSGLPSDRFFAERPEGSVSTLKIQRTQQEDSAVYLCASSFESLGHNEQFFGPGTRLTVL.

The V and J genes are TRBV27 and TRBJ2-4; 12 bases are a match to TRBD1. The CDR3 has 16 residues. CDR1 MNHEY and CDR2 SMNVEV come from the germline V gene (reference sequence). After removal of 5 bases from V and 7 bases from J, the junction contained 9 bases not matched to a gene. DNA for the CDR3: TGTGCCAGCAGTCCGGGGACAGGGGGCCTCTGGAACATTCAGTACTTC. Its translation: CASSPGTGGLWNIQYF.

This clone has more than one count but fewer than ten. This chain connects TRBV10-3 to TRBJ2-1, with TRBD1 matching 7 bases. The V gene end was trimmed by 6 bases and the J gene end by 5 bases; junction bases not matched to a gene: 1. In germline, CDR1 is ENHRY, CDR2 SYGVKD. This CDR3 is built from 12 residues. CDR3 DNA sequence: TGTGCCATCAGCGGGACAGACAATGAGCAGTTCTTC. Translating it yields CAISGTDNEQFF.

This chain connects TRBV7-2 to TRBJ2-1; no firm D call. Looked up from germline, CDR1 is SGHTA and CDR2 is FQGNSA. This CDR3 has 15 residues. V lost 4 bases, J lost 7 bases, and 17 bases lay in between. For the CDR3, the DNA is TGTGCCAGCAGCTCCCGGGCCACGACGGCGAATGAGCAGTTCTTC. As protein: CASSSRATTANEQFF.

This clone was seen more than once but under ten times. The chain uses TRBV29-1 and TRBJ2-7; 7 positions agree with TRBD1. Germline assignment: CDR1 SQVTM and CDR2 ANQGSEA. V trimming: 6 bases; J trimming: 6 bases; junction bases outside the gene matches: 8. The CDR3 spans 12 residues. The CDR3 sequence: CSVIRTGVEQYF. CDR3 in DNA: TGCAGCGTCATACGTACAGGGGTCGAGCAGTACTTC.

CDR3: CASSDLGPGANVLTF. The CDR3 bases are TGTGCCAGCAGCGATCTGGGCCCTGGGGCCAACGTCCTGACTTTC. The genes are TRBV7-9 and TRBJ2-6; D call uncertain. Per germline, CDR1 SEHNR and CDR2 FQNEAQ (reference sequence). Trimming left V 5 bases short and J 2 bases short, with 10 bases between. The CDR3 is 15 residues long.

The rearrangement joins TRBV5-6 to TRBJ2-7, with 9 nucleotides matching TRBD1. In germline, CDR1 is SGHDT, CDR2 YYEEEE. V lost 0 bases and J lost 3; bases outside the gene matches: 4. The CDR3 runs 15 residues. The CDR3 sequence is CASSLAGTGIYEQYF. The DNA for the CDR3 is TGTGCCAGCAGCTTGGCCGGGACAGGGATCTACGAGCAGTACTTC.

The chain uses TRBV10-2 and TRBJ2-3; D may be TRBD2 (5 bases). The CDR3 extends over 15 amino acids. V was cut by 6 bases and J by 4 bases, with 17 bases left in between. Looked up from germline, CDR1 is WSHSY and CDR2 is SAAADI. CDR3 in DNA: TGCGCCAGCAGGGAGGACTTAGTGATCGCAGATACGCAGTATTTT. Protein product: CASREDLVIADTQYF.

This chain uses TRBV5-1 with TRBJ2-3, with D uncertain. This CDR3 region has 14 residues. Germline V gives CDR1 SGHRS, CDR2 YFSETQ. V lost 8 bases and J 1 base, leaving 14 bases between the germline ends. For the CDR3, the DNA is TGCGCCAGTCCTCCCGGGCCTTGCACAGATACGCAGTATTTT. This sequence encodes CASPPGPCTDTQYF. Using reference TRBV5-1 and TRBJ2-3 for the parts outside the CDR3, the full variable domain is KAGVTQTPRYLIKTRGQQVTLSCSPISGHRSVSWYQQTPGQGLQFLFEYFSETQRNKGNFPGRFSGRQFSNSRSEMNVSTLELGDSALYLCASPPGPCTDTQYFGPGTRLTVL.

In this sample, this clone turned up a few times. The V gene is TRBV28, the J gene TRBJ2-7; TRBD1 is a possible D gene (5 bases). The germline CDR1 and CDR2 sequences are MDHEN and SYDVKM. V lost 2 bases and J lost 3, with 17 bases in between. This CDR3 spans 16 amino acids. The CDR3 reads CASSLIDSSSYYEQYF. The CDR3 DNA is TGTGCCAGCAGTTTAATTGACAGCTCCTCCTACTACGAGCAGTACTTC.

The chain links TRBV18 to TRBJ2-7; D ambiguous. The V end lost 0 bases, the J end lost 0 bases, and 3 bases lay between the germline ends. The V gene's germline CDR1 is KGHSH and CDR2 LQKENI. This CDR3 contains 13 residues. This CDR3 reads CASSPPDSYEQYF. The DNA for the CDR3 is TGTGCCAGCTCACCACCCGACTCCTACGAGCAGTACTTC. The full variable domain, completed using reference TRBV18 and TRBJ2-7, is NAGVMQNPRHLVRRRGQEARLRCSPMKGHSHVYWYRQLPEEGLKFMVYLQKENIIDESGMPKERFSAEFPKEGPSILRIQQVVRGDSAAYFCASSPPDSYEQYFGPGTRLTVT.

The CDR3 region has the DNA TGCGCCAGCAGCCAAGATAGAGCAACTAACTATGGCTACACCTTC. Translating gives CASSQDRATNYGYTF. The chain recombines TRBV4-3 with TRBJ1-2, with no clear D. The CDR3 has 15 residues. Germline V CDR1 and CDR2: LGHNA, YSLEER. Trimming left V 0 bases short and J 0 bases short, with 8 bases between.

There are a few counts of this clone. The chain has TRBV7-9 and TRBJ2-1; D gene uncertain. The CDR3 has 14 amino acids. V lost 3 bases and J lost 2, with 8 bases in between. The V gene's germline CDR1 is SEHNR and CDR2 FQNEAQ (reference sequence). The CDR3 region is CASSLVGTYNEQFF. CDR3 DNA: TGTGCCAGCAGCTTGGTAGGAACCTACAATGAGCAGTTCTTC.

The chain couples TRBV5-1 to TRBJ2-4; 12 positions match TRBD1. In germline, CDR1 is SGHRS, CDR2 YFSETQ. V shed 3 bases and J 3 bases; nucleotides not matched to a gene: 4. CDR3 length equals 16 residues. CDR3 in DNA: TGCGCCAGCAGCTCCTGGGACAGGGGGCTCAAAAACATTCAGTACTTC. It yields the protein CASSSWDRGLKNIQYF.